Sequencing of this TCR beta chain was carried out in a study of blood T cell repertoires in COVID-19. Assay used: immunoSEQ multiplex PCR; TCRdb lists only in-frame clones, some missing. The data hold roughly 350,000 clones, with around 87% observed a single time. The source of this sequence is a woman in her twenties or thirties with COVID-19, enrolled during active disease. Sequencing used peripheral blood.

The CDR3 loop reads CASRPTGAEYYGYTF. CDR3 sequence (DNA): TGCGCCAGCAGACCCACAGGGGCGGAGTACTATGGCTACACCTTC. The chain has TRBV4-1 and TRBJ1-2, with 7 bases identical to TRBD1. The V segment lost 6 bases and the J segment 3 bases; nucleotides outside the gene matches: 10. Germline V CDR1 and CDR2: MGHRA, YSYEKL. The CDR3 runs to 15 residues.